The entry below describes one TCR beta chain. Germline trimming cut 8 bases from V and 3 bases from J; bases unmatched to any gene: 13. CDR1 and CDR2 (germline): MNHEY, SVGEGT. CDR3 length: 16 amino acids. The data are from a study of T cells in Graves' hyperthyroidism and ophthalmopathy. TCR beta CDR3 regions were amplified from RNA. When the TCR CDR3 underwent first-round RT-PCR, the HTBI primer set was used. TCRdb reprocessed the multiplex PCR reads via MiXCR and lists one record per CDR3 protein. The data show 300,000 to 400,000 distinct CDR3 sequences, about 13% seen once. The chain is built from TRBV6-2 or TRBV6-3 and TRBJ2-7; 10 bases agree with TRBD2. The TCR comes from a woman younger than 35 with Graves' hyperthyroidism. Sequences were obtained from blood. The CDR3 DNA reads TGTGCCAGCCACGGGGCCGGAGCGGGAGGGTTCTACGAGCAGTACTTC. This codes for CASHGAGAGGFYEQYF.